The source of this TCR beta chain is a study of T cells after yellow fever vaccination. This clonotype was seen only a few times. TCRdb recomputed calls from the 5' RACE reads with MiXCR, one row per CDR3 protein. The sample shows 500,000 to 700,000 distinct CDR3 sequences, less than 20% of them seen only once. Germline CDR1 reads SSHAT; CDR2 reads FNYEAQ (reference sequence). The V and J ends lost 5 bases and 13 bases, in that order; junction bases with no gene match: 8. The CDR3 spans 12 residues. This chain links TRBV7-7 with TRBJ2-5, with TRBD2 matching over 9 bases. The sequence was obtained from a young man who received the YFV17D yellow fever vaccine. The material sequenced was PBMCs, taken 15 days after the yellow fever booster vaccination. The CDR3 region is CASSPLAGRPYF. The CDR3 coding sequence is TGTGCCAGCAGCCCTCTAGCGGGACGTCCGTACTTC.